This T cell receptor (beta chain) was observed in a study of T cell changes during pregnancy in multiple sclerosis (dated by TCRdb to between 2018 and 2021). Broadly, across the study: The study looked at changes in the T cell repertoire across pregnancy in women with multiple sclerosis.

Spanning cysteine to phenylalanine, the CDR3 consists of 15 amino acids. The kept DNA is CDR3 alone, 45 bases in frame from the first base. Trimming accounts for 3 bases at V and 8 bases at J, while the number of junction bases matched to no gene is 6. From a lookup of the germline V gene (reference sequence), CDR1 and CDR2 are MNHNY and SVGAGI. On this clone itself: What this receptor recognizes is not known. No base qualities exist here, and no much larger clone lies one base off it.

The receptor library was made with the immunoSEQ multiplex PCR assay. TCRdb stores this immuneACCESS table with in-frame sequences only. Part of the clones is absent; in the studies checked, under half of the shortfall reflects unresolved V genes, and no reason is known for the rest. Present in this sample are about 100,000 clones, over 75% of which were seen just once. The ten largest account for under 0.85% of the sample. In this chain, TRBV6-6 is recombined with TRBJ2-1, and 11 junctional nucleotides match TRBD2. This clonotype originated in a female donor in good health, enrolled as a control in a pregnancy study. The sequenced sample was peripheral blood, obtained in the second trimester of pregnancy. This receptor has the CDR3 CASSYIIAGGDEQFF. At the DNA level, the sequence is TGTGCCAGCAGTTATATAATAGCGGGAGGGGATGAGCAGTTCTTC.